This entry features one T cell receptor (beta chain) sequence. This sample is part of a study of CD8 T cells in Susac syndrome. Reverse transcription of about 0.45 to 1 ug RNA was carried out with random hexamers. An immunoSEQ multiplex PCR amplified TCR beta CDR3 over 54 Vbeta and 13 Jbeta. TCRdb fed the immunoSEQ multiplex PCR reads into MiXCR, producing one record per CDR3 protein. The profile shows some 130,000 distinct CDR3 sequences, roughly 80% of them singletons. Germline loops: CDR1 PRHDT, CDR2 FYEKMQ (reference sequence). The CDR3 sequence is 16 residues long. V lost 3 bases to trimming and J lost 3 bases; unmatched junction nucleotides: 9.

The source of this sequence is a human donor with multiple sclerosis. Sequencing was done on a sample of CD8+ T cells from PBMCs. The V call is TRBV13, the J call TRBJ2-3; 7 nucleotides line up with TRBD1. In nucleotides, the CDR3 is TGTGCCAGCAGCTTTGAAGGACAGGTAGTTACAGATACGCAGTATTTT. Its protein product is CASSFEGQVVTDTQYF.